The 7 T cell receptor beta chains reported below all come from one sample, sequenced in a study of control samples from healthy donors and cancer patients. Sequencing was performed with immunoSEQ multiplex PCR; in TCRdb, only in-frame clones are kept and a portion is missing. The sample shows fewer than 95,000 clones, approximately 86% of them seen only once. What was sequenced was blood. The source is a woman aged 45-60 years in good health.

V is TRBV4-3 and J is TRBJ1-1; TRBD1 might be the D (5 bases). CDR1 and CDR2 (germline): LGHNA, YSLEER. The CDR3 runs to 17 residues. Trimming removed 0 bases from V and 0 bases from J, with 14 bases in between. This CDR3 reads CASSQDVAGWMNTEAFF. The CDR3, as DNA: TGCGCCAGCAGCCAAGATGTGGCAGGGTGGATGAACACTGAAGCTTTCTTT.

V and J are TRBV2 and TRBJ2-3; 12 nucleotides match TRBD2. J lost 2 bases, V lost 6 bases, and 6 bases had no gene match. Germline V gene lookup returns CDR1 SNHLY and CDR2 FYNNEI. This CDR3 is 16 amino acids long. CDR3 sequence: CASRRRLAGATDTQYF. CDR3 sequence (DNA): TGTGCCAGCAGAAGGAGACTAGCGGGGGCCACAGATACGCAGTATTTT.

This sequence joins TRBV6-5 and TRBJ1-1; D not certain. The CDR3 spans 14 residues. CDR1 MNHEY and CDR2 SVGAGI come from the germline V gene. The germline V and J ends were trimmed by 5 bases and 3 bases, with 13 bases remaining between them. The CDR3 loop is CASSLHSGYTEAFF. In nucleotides, the CDR3 is TGTGCCAGCAGTCTTCACTCGGGGTACACTGAAGCTTTCTTT.

A few counts support this clone. The V call is TRBV6-1, the J call TRBJ1-5; no clear D gene. Per the germline V gene, CDR1 is MNHNS and CDR2 is SASEGT. V lost 3 bases and J 0 bases, leaving 15 bases between the germline ends. CDR3 size: 17 residues. CDR3 residues: CASSDTETISSNQPQHF. CDR3 coding DNA: TGTGCCAGCAGTGACACCGAAACTATATCTAGCAATCAGCCCCAGCATTTT.

V gene TRBV7-2 combines with J gene TRBJ1-3; weak D call: TRBD1 (5 bases). The CDR3 sequence is 15 residues long. Germline loops: CDR1 SGHTA, CDR2 FQGNSA. V was clipped by 5 bases and J by 14 bases, with 25 bases between them. The CDR3: CASSRDPRAGPAVYF. The CDR3 region has the DNA TGTGCCAGCAGCCGGGACCCCAGGGCAGGGCCCGCCGTATATTTT. Together with reference TRBV7-2 and TRBJ1-3, the CDR3 gives the full variable domain: GAGVSQSPSNKVTEKGKDVELRCDPISGHTALYWYRQSLGQGLEFLIYFQGNSAPDKSGLPSDRFSAERTGGSVSTLTIQRTQQEDSAVYLCASSRDPRAGPAVYFGEGSWLTVV.

This chain connects TRBV25-1 to TRBJ1-1; D not certain. Looked up from germline, CDR1 is MGHDK and CDR2 is SYGVNS. This CDR3 region has 12 residues. Trimming took off 5 bases at V and 7 bases at J, with 11 bases between the two ends. The CDR3 loop reads CASSFVGSEAFF. The CDR3 DNA reads TGTGCCAGCAGTTTTGTAGGCAGTGAAGCTTTCTTT.

J is TRBJ2-2 and V is TRBV28; 7 positions match TRBD2. The germline V gene has CDR1 MDHEN and CDR2 SYDVKM. The CDR3 extends over 16 amino acids. V was pared by 7 bases and J by 5 bases, with 13 bases of the junction left unmatched. The CDR3 here is CASNVLAPGRTGELFF. CDR3 DNA: TGTGCCAGCAATGTACTAGCGCCGGGGAGGACCGGGGAGCTGTTTTTT.